These 12 T cell receptor beta chains originate from one sample sequenced in a study of radiation and T cells in renal cell carcinoma. Time point in this sample: blood 4 weeks post-SBRT, at nephrectomy. The treatment denotes: 15 Gy SBRT to primary tumor, nephrectomy 4 weeks later. Profiling relied on immunoSEQ multiplex PCR, and the TCRdb table lists in-frame clones only, not all of them. The sample contains 150,000 to 200,000 clones, 88% of which appear only once. The source material was blood, sampled from a patient whose treatment included radiotherapy and nephrectomy. The source is a woman between 45 and 65 years old with renal cell carcinoma.

V is TRBV30 and J is TRBJ2-7; D remains ambiguous. The CDR3 consists of 14 residues. V was clipped by 3 bases and J by 6 bases, with 18 bases between them. In germline, CDR1 is GTSNPN, CDR2 SVGIG (reference sequence). CDR3 sequence: CAWSKFGVVGEQYF. The CDR3, as DNA: TGTGCCTGGAGCAAATTTGGGGTGGTCGGCGAGCAGTACTTC.

The chain carries TRBV11-2 and TRBJ2-1; D is perhaps TRBD1 (5 bases). This CDR3 region has 14 residues. Trimming removed 2 bases at V and 9 bases at J, with 14 bases between. Germline CDR1 is SGHAT and CDR2 is FQNNGV. CDR3 DNA sequence: TGTGCCAGCAGCTTATCGGGCAGGGTTTTTGAGCAGTTCTTC. This sequence encodes CASSLSGRVFEQFF. Drawing the rest from reference TRBV11-2 and TRBJ2-1, the complete variable domain is EAGVAQSPRYKIIEKRQSVAFWCNPISGHATLYWYQQILGQGPKLLIQFQNNGVVDDSQLPKDRFSAERLKGVDSTLKIQPAKLEDSAVYLCASSLSGRVFEQFFGPGTRLTVL.

This chain joins TRBV7-2 and TRBJ1-2; TRBD1 matches 8 bases. The CDR3 extends over 16 amino acids. Per the germline V gene, CDR1 is SGHTA and CDR2 is FQGNSA. Unmatched junction bases numbered 13, after V lost 3 bases and J lost 7 bases. Written as DNA, the CDR3 is TGTGCCAGCAGCTTGACGGACCTCTACAGGGGGACTGGCTACACCTTC. Protein: CASSLTDLYRGTGYTF. The entire variable domain, with the rest obtained from reference TRBV7-2 and TRBJ1-2, is as follows: GAGVSQSPSNKVTEKGKDVELRCDPISGHTALYWYRQSLGQGLEFLIYFQGNSAPDKSGLPSDRFSAERTGGSVSTLTIQRTQQEDSAVYLCASSLTDLYRGTGYTFGSGTRLTVV.

The chain couples TRBV9 to TRBJ1-6, with D perhaps TRBD1 (5 bases). The CDR3 runs to 18 residues. In germline, CDR1 is SGDLS, CDR2 YYNGEE. V lost 3 bases to trimming and J lost 5 bases, with 21 bases between them. CDR3 nucleotides: TGTGCCAGCAGCGAGGGACGGTTTACGGACGGAGATAATTCACCCCTCCACTTT. Protein product: CASSEGRFTDGDNSPLHF.

This clone has just one count. This chain links TRBV19 with TRBJ2-1, with TRBD1 identical over 7 bases. Trimming removed 3 bases from V and 2 bases from J; junction bases left unmatched: 7. CDR3 size: 16 residues. Germline lookup yields CDR1 LNHDA and CDR2 SQIVND (reference sequence). This chain's CDR3 is CASSMGRTGAYNEQFF. In nucleotides, the CDR3 is TGTGCCAGTAGTATGGGACGGACAGGTGCCTACAATGAGCAGTTCTTC.

The chain has TRBV4-1 and TRBJ1-5; tentatively, D is TRBD1 (6 bases). The CDR3 sequence is 15 residues long. The V end lost 3 bases, the J end lost 5 bases, and 14 bases lay between the germline ends. Germline assignment: CDR1 MGHRA and CDR2 YSYEKL. As DNA, the CDR3 is TGCGCCAGCAGCCACAACACAGGGTTCGATCAGCCCCAGCATTTT. Its translation: CASSHNTGFDQPQHF.

The chain carries TRBV4-1 and TRBJ1-2; D remains unclear. The V gene's germline CDR1 is MGHRA and CDR2 YSYEKL. This CDR3 is built from 11 residues. V shed 1 base and J shed 8 bases, with 5 bases lying between them. CDR3 residues: CASSQGAGYTF. As DNA, the CDR3 is TGCGCCAGCAGCCAAGGGGCCGGCTACACCTTC.

The chain joins TRBV4-1 to TRBJ2-2, with 8 positions matching TRBD2. Germline V gene lookup returns CDR1 MGHRA and CDR2 YSYEKL. After removal of 0 bases from V and 9 bases from J, the junction contained 3 bases not matched to a gene. The CDR3 spans 14 residues. The CDR3 sequence: CASSQDRGGRELFF. CDR3 bases: TGCGCCAGCAGCCAAGATCGGGGGGGAAGGGAGCTGTTTTTT.

The chain carries TRBV6-5 and TRBJ2-7; 8 bases are a match to TRBD1. Germline V gene sequence: CDR1 MNHEY, CDR2 SVGAGI. Trimming at V came to 8 bases and at J to 2 bases, leaving 11 bases not matched to a gene. This CDR3 is built from 15 residues. CDR3 sequence: CASRRGTGETYEQYF. CDR3 sequence (DNA): TGTGCCAGCCGACGAGGGACAGGTGAAACCTACGAGCAGTACTTC.

This clone was found many times. This chain uses TRBV6-5 with TRBJ2-3, with 9 bases matching TRBD1. The junction had 15 bases not matched to a gene; V was cut back by 6 bases and J by 14 bases. CDR1 and CDR2 (germline): MNHEY, SVGAGI. This CDR3 is built from 14 residues. DNA of the CDR3: TGTGCCAGCAGGGAATCGGGACAGGGATCAATGGTGTATTTT. This encodes CASRESGQGSMVYF.

The J gene is TRBJ2-6, the V gene TRBV5-4, with D possibly matching TRBD2 (6 bases). CDR3 length: 17 residues. With 4 bases removed from V and 0 bases from J, the gap between germline ends came to 14 bases. Germline lookup yields CDR1 SGHNT and CDR2 YYREEE (reference sequence). In DNA, the CDR3 is TGTGCCAGCAGCCAGGAGGGCTCCCTCTCTGGGGCCAACGTCCTGACTTTC. Protein: CASSQEGSLSGANVLTF.

The sample holds one count of this clone. The chain uses TRBV5-1 and TRBJ2-3; TRBD2 agrees at 12 bases. Trimming took 1 base from V and 7 from J; bases not matched to a gene: 1. The germline V gene has CDR1 SGHRS and CDR2 YFSETQ. The CDR3 sequence is 14 residues long. Here the CDR3 reads CASSLTSGGNTQYF. CDR3 in DNA: TGCGCCAGCAGCTTGACTAGCGGGGGGAATACGCAGTATTTT.